Listed below are T cell receptor beta chains from one sample, sequenced in a study of regulatory T cells in long-lasting Graves disease. MiXCR, run by TCRdb on the multiplex PCR reads, gives a single entry per CDR3 protein. The data show roughly 490,000 distinct CDR3 sequences, with roughly 23% seen just once and over 10% held by the top ten. Material: peripheral blood mononuclear cells (PBMCs), obtained when the disease was refractory, from a patient treated with antithyroid drugs. The receptors here all came from a female donor with Graves disease. Both conserved end residues are part of each CDR3. D genes are given only for firm matches. Rows give clone size only sometimes, using once, few, many, or a class for an expanded clone.

j_call	v_call	d_call	clone_size	cdr3_nt	cdr3_aa
TRBJ1-2	TRBV28	TRBD1	-	TGTGCCAGCAGGGAGGGGGGCCGCACCGGGACAGGGTACTATGGCTACACCTTC	CASREGGRTGTGYYGYTF
TRBJ2-7	TRBV6-2/TRBV6-3	-	-	TGTGCCAGCAGGGCTGACAGGCACTCCTACGAGCAGTACTTC	CASRADRHSYEQYF
TRBJ1-5	TRBV20-1	-	once	TGCAGTGCTACAGGGGCTAATCAGCCCCAGCATTTT	CSATGANQPQHF
TRBJ1-4	TRBV7-2	-	few	TGTGCCAGCAGTCCCTTCTCCGACGGGACAACTAATGAAAAACTGTTTTTT	CASSPFSDGTTNEKLFF
TRBJ2-1	TRBV12-3/TRBV12-4	TRBD2	once	TGTGCCAGCAGTCCCCGTACTAGCGGGGGGGCCCACAATGAGCAGTTCTTC	CASSPRTSGGAHNEQFF
TRBJ1-5	TRBV28	TRBD1	many	TGTGCCAGCAGAGCGGGGACAGGGGGCGAACAGCCCCAGCATTTT	CASRAGTGGEQPQHF
TRBJ2-7	TRBV6-5	-	few	TGTGCCAGCAGTTACCAGCTAGCGCCCTCCTACGAGCAGTACTTC	CASSYQLAPSYEQYF
TRBJ2-5	TRBV9	TRBD1	-	TGTGCCAGCAGCGTAGAGACAGGGTTTGAGGAGACCCAGTACTTC	CASSVETGFEETQYF
TRBJ1-2	TRBV6-4	-	-	TGTGCCAGCAGCCCGGACAGTCAGGATGGCTACACCTTC	CASSPDSQDGYTF
TRBJ2-2	TRBV30	-	-	TGTGCCTGGAACAGGGGGGGTAACACCGGGGAGCTGTTTTTT	CAWNRGGNTGELFF
TRBJ2-5	TRBV12-3/TRBV12-4	TRBD1	many	TGTGCCAGCAGTTTTCCCGGGACAGGGGGAGAGACCCAGTACTTC	CASSFPGTGGETQYF
TRBJ2-4	TRBV7-9	TRBD1	-	TGTGCCAGCAGCTTAGCAGACGACAGGGCGGCCCATTTAGCCAAAAACATTCAGTACTTC	CASSLADDRAAHLAKNIQYF
TRBJ1-6	TRBV6-9	-	many	TGTGCCAGCAGTTCTTCACAATCCTATAATTCACCCCTCCACTTT	CASSSSQSYNSPLHF
TRBJ1-1	TRBV12-3/TRBV12-4	-	many	TGTGCCAGCTGGACACAGGGACTCCCTGAAGCTTTCTTT	CASWTQGLPEAFF
TRBJ2-7	TRBV30	TRBD2	once	TGTGCCTGGACCCGGACTAGCGGGTACGAGCAGTACTTC	CAWTRTSGYEQYF
TRBJ2-1	TRBV19	-	-	TGTGCCAGTAGTATTATCCTTTTACAGGGCGATGAGCAGTTCTTC	CASSIILLQGDEQFF
TRBJ1-2	TRBV28	TRBD1	many	TGTGCCAGCAGTACAGGGGAATTCTATGGCTACACCTTC	CASSTGEFYGYTF
TRBJ1-2	TRBV29-1	TRBD1	many	TGCAGCGTTGAAAGGAGCCTGTCGTCAGGGGGGCCTGGCTACACCTTC	CSVERSLSSGGPGYTF
TRBJ2-3	TRBV12-3/TRBV12-4	TRBD2	-	TGTGCCAGCAGTTGGACTAGCGGGTTCACAGATACGCAGTATTTT	CASSWTSGFTDTQYF
TRBJ1-2	TRBV29-1	-	once	TGCAGCGTTGAAATCGGACGACCTGGCTACACCTTC	CSVEIGRPGYTF